These T cell receptor beta chains were read from a single sample in a study of a mutant IDH1 vaccine in newly diagnosed glioma. These receptors lack a known antigen. Clones were sequenced by immunoSEQ multiplex PCR, and TCRdb holds only the in-frame ones, with some missing. The sample lists some 21,000 clones, over 85% seen once, with around 6% in the top ten. This specimen was PBMCs, taken from a glioma patient whose treatment included an IDH1 peptide vaccine. These receptors were collected from a woman aged 40 to 50 with glioma. CDR3s include the opening cysteine and the closing phenylalanine or tryptophan. A D gene is named only where the DNA matches it firmly. Rows may omit the clone size; those that give it use once, few, many or a size class.

d_call	clone_size	v_call	j_call	cdr3_nt	cdr3_aa
NA	NA	TRBV29-1	TRBJ2-7	TGCAGCGCTGAGGGGGCGGGAGACGAGCAGTACTTC	CSAEGAGDEQYF
NA	NA	TRBV7-8	TRBJ2-2	TGTGCCAGCAGGTCTGGAGGGGGCCACGGGGAGCTGTTTTTT	CASRSGGGHGELFF
NA	NA	TRBV6-6	TRBJ1-1	TGTGCCAGCAGACCCCGCGGTTCGGGAGCTTTCTTT	CASRPRGSGAFF
TRBD2	NA	TRBV2	TRBJ2-1	TGTGCCAGCAGGGCTACTAGCGGGGCTTACAATGAGCAGTTCTTC	CASRATSGAYNEQFF
NA	NA	TRBV6-1	TRBJ2-1	TGTGCCAGCAGGAGTTTGGGACCTCTTGAGCAGTTCTTC	CASRSLGPLEQFF
NA	NA	TRBV11-2	TRBJ2-5	TGTGCCAGCAGCTTACAGCCAAACCCGCCGCGGGAGACCCAGTACTTC	CASSLQPNPPRETQYF
NA	few	TRBV2	TRBJ1-1	TGTGCCAGCAGCGGACAAATCACTGAAGCTTTCTTT	CASSGQITEAFF
TRBD2	few	TRBV7-8	TRBJ2-1	TGTGCCAGCAGCACAGAACTAGCGGGGGCTGGGTTCTTC	CASSTELAGAGFF
TRBD1	NA	TRBV6-5	TRBJ2-7	TGTGCCAGCAGTTCCGGGACAGGCTCCTACGAGCAGTACTTC	CASSSGTGSYEQYF
TRBD2	NA	TRBV19	TRBJ2-5	TGTGCCAGTAGTATAGATGCAGCGGGGGGGTCGGGAGAGACCCAGTACTTC	CASSIDAAGGSGETQYF
NA	NA	TRBV7-8	TRBJ2-5	TGTGCCAGCAGCTTGAGGATACCGGGGGAGACCCAGTACTTC	CASSLRIPGETQYF
NA	NA	TRBV5-1	TRBJ2-7	TGCGCCAGCAGCCCTTGGGGGGTCTCCTACGAGCAGTACTTC	CASSPWGVSYEQYF
NA	NA	TRBV5-6	TRBJ2-7	TGTGCCAGCGGACTGGGTAGCTCCTACGAGCAGTACTTC	CASGLGSSYEQYF
NA	NA	TRBV30	TRBJ2-3	TGTGCCTGGAGTCCGAAACCCTTCCTTAGTAACGGAGATACGCAGTATTTT	CAWSPKPFLSNGDTQYF
NA	NA	TRBV5-1	TRBJ1-4	TGCGCCAGCAGCTTGGAACAGGGAGGAGAAAAACTGTTTTTT	CASSLEQGGEKLFF
NA	NA	TRBV20-1	TRBJ1-1	TGCAGTACCTGGGGGGGGGCTGAAGCTTTCTTT	CSTWGGAEAFF
NA	NA	TRBV13	TRBJ2-7	TGTGCCAGCAGCGTCTCCGGGGGCAGGAGCGAGCAGTACTTC	CASSVSGGRSEQYF
TRBD1	NA	TRBV19	TRBJ1-1	TGTGCCAGTAGTATACCCACAGGGGGCGCGATGGGTACTGAAGCTTTCTTT	CASSIPTGGAMGTEAFF
TRBD2	NA	TRBV5-1	TRBJ2-1	TGCGCCAGCAGCTCGAGCGGGGGAGGTTCCTTGCAGTTCTTC	CASSSSGGGSLQFF
NA	NA	TRBV5-1	TRBJ1-1	TGCGCCAGCAGCTTGTCAATAGAGAACACTGAAGCTTTCTTT	CASSLSIENTEAFF
NA	NA	TRBV7-2	TRBJ2-2	TGTGCCAGCAGCTTAGTTGGGGCGAACACCGGGGAGCTGTTTTTT	CASSLVGANTGELFF
NA	NA	TRBV29-1	TRBJ1-2	TGCAGCGTTGAATCCGGGGCGGTGAGCGGCTACACCTTC	CSVESGAVSGYTF
TRBD1	NA	TRBV6-6	TRBJ1-2	TGTGCCAGCAGATGGGACAGGGGAAGGGATGGCTACACCTTC	CASRWDRGRDGYTF
NA	NA	TRBV30	TRBJ2-1	TGTGCCTTGGGCCTGAGCTCCTACAATGAGCAGTTCTTC	CALGLSSYNEQFF
NA	NA	TRBV5-6	TRBJ2-1	TGTGCCAGCAGCTTAGGGGGTGGGTCCTACAATGAGCAGTTCTTC	CASSLGGGSYNEQFF
NA	NA	TRBV9	TRBJ1-3	TGTGCCAGCAGCGTAGGGACAGCTGGAAACACCATATATTTT	CASSVGTAGNTIYF
NA	NA	TRBV29-1	TRBJ2-7	TGCAGCGCTCACCGTGGCAGGGGCTACGAGCAGTACTTC	CSAHRGRGYEQYF
TRBD1	NA	TRBV6-6	TRBJ1-6	TGTGCCAGCCATCCTGGGACAGAAAATAATTCACCCCTCCACTTT	CASHPGTENNSPLHF
NA	NA	TRBV4-2	TRBJ2-2	TGTGCCAGCAGCACCCGGACTACTTCTAACACCGGGGAGCTGTTTTTT	CASSTRTTSNTGELFF
NA	NA	TRBV20-1	TRBJ1-1	TGCAGCGACCGTGGAAAAGCTTTCTTT	CSDRGKAFF
NA	NA	TRBV6-6	TRBJ2-2	TGTGCCAGCAGTGGAGGGACAGTGAACACCGGGGAGCTGTTTTTT	CASSGGTVNTGELFF
NA	NA	TRBV7-2	TRBJ1-1	TGTGCCAGCAGCTTAGCTTTCAACACTGAAGCTTTCTTT	CASSLAFNTEAFF
TRBD2	once	TRBV27	TRBJ2-1	TGTGCCAGCAGTTTTCGAGCGGGGAATTACAATGAGCAGTTCTTC	CASSFRAGNYNEQFF
NA	NA	TRBV19	TRBJ2-7	TGTGCCAGTAGCGCGACAGTCGCCGTCTACGAGCAGTACTTC	CASSATVAVYEQYF
NA	NA	TRBV6-5	TRBJ1-1	TGTGCCAGCAGGGAGGTTAGGCATTTGAACACTGAAGCTTTCTTT	CASREVRHLNTEAFF
NA	NA	TRBV7-2	TRBJ1-2	TGTGCCAGCAGCTTAGGCCTTAACTATGGCTACACCTTC	CASSLGLNYGYTF
NA	NA	TRBV5-8	TRBJ2-5	TGTGCCAGCAGCTGGGCCCTAGGGGGAGAGACCCAGTACTTC	CASSWALGGETQYF
NA	once	TRBV7-2	TRBJ2-3	TGTGCCAGCAGCTTAGTTCGCGGGGATACGCAGTATTTT	CASSLVRGDTQYF
NA	NA	TRBV11-2	TRBJ1-1	TGTGCCAGCAGCTTAGATATGGGGTTTACTGAAGCTTTCTTT	CASSLDMGFTEAFF
NA	NA	TRBV12-5	TRBJ1-2	TGTGCTAGTGCCCGGACCCCGGCAAGCTATGGCTACACCTTC	CASARTPASYGYTF
TRBD2	NA	TRBV19	TRBJ2-1	TGTGCCAGTAGTACGGGAGGCCTCTCCTACAATGAGCAGTTCTTC	CASSTGGLSYNEQFF
TRBD1	NA	TRBV10-3	TRBJ1-5	TGTGCCACCCAGGGGGTGACTAGCAATCAGCCCCAGCATTTT	CATQGVTSNQPQHF
NA	few	TRBV2	TRBJ1-1	TGTGCCAGCAGTGAAGAGGGGGGAACTGAAGCTTTCTTT	CASSEEGGTEAFF
NA	NA	TRBV6-1	TRBJ1-2	TGTGCCAGCACCCAAAGGGATCTCTTAAACTATGGCTACACCTTC	CASTQRDLLNYGYTF
NA	NA	TRBV20-1	TRBJ2-3	TGCAGTGCTAGCAAAGGAGATACGCAGTATTTT	CSASKGDTQYF
NA	NA	TRBV29-1	TRBJ1-5	TGCAGCGTTGCCGAAGCCAATCAGCCCCAGCATTTT	CSVAEANQPQHF
TRBD1	NA	TRBV2	TRBJ1-4	TGTGCCAGCAGTGAAGAAGGGACAGTTGAATGGGAAAAACTGTTTTTT	CASSEEGTVEWEKLFF
NA	NA	TRBV27	TRBJ1-5	TGTGCCAGCAGTTTTCTCAATCAGCCCCAGCATTTT	CASSFLNQPQHF
NA	NA	TRBV11-2	TRBJ2-7	TGTGCCAGCAGCTTACCCAGCACCGAGCAGTACTTC	CASSLPSTEQYF
NA	NA	TRBV6-5	TRBJ2-1	TGTGCCAGCGGCACGGAGCACTTTAACAATGAGCAGTTCTTC	CASGTEHFNNEQFF
NA	NA	TRBV2	TRBJ1-1	TGTGCCAGCAGTGAACTCTGGTCCACTGAAGCTTTCTTT	CASSELWSTEAFF
NA	NA	TRBV6-5	TRBJ2-7	TGTGCCAGCAGTCTATCTTCGCAAACCTACGAGCAGTACTTC	CASSLSSQTYEQYF
TRBD1	NA	TRBV30	TRBJ2-1	TGTGCCTGGAAAGGGACAGGGTTTACCTACAATGAGCAGTTCTTC	CAWKGTGFTYNEQFF